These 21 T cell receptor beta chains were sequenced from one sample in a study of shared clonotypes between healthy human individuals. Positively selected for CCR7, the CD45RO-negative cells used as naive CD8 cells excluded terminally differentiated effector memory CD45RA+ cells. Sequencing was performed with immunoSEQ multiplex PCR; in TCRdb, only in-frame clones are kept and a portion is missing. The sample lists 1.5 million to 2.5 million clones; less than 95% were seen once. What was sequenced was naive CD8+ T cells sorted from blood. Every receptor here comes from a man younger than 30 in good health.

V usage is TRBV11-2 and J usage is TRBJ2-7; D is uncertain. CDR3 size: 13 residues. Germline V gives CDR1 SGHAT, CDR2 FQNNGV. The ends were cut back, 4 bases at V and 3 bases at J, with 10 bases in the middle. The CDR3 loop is CASSWDTDYEQYF. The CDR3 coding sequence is TGTGCCAGCAGCTGGGATACCGACTACGAGCAGTACTTC.

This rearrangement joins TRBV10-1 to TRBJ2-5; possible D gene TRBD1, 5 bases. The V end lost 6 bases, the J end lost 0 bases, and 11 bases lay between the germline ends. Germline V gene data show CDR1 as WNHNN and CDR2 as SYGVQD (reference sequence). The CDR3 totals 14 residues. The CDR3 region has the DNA TGCGCCAGCAGCGAACGACAGTACCAAGAGACCCAGTACTTC. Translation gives CASSERQYQETQYF.

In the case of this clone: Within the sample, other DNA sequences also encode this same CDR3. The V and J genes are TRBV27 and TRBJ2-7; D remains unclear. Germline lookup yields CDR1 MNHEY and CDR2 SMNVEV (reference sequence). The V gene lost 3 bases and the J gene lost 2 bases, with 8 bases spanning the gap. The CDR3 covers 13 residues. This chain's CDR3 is CASSFGQPYEQYF. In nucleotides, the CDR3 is TGTGCCAGCAGTTTCGGGCAGCCCTACGAGCAGTACTTC.

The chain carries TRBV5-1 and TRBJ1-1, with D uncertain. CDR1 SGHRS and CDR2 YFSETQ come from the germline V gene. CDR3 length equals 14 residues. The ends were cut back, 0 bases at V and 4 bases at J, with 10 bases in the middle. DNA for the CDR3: TGCGCCAGCAGCTTGGGCGCGGGGTTCACTGAAGCTTTCTTT. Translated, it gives CASSLGAGFTEAFF. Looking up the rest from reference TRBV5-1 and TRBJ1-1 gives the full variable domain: KAGVTQTPRYLIKTRGQQVTLSCSPISGHRSVSWYQQTPGQGLQFLFEYFSETQRNKGNFPGRFSGRQFSNSRSEMNVSTLELGDSALYLCASSLGAGFTEAFFGQGTRLTVV.

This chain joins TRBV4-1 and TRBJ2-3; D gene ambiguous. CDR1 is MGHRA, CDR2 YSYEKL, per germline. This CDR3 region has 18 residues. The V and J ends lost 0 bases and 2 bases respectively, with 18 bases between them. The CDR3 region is CASSQESAPLTLTDTQYF. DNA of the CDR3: TGCGCCAGCAGCCAAGAGTCAGCACCGCTGACACTCACAGATACGCAGTATTTT.

The CDR3 nucleotides read TGTGCCAGCAGCTTAGGAATCGGAGCGGGAGTCCCCTACAATGAGCAGTTCTTC. The encoded protein is CASSLGIGAGVPYNEQFF. The V gene is TRBV7-9, the J gene TRBJ2-1; TRBD2 agrees at 8 bases. CDR3 size: 18 residues. J was trimmed by 2 bases and V by 1 base; bases with no gene match: 10. CDR1 and CDR2 from the germline V gene are SEHNR and FQNEAQ (reference sequence).

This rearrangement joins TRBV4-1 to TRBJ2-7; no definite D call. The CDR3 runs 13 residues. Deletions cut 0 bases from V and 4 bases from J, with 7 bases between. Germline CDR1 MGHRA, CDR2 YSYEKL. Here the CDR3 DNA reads TGCGCCAGCAGCCAAGATCAATTATACGAGCAGTACTTC. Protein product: CASSQDQLYEQYF.

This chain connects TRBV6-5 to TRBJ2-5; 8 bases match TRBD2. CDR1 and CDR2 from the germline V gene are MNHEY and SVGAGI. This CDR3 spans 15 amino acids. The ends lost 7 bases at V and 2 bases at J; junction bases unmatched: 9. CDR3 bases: TGTGCCAGCAACCCGGGGGGGCTGCGACAAGAGACCCAGTACTTC. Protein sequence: CASNPGGLRQETQYF.

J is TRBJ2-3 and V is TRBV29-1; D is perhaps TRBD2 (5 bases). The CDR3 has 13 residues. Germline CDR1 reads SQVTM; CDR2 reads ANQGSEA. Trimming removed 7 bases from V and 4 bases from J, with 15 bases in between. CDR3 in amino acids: CSAGRAAADTQYF. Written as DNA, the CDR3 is TGCAGCGCCGGCCGGGCAGCGGCAGATACGCAGTATTTT.

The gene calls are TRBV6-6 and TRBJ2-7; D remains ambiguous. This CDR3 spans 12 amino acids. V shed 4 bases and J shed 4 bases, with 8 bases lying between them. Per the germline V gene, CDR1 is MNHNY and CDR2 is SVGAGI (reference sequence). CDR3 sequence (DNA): TGTGCCAGCAGTTCAATTACATACGAGCAGTACTTC. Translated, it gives CASSSITYEQYF.

The CDR3: CASSQDRAAGELFYEQYF. The CDR3 DNA follows: TGCGCCAGCAGCCAAGATAGGGCTGCAGGGGAACTTTTCTACGAGCAGTACTTC. The chain carries TRBV4-1 and TRBJ2-7, with D maybe TRBD1 (6 bases). The CDR3 loop spans 18 amino acids. Trimming cost V 0 bases and J 3 bases, with 21 bases left between them. From germline, CDR1 is MGHRA and CDR2 YSYEKL.

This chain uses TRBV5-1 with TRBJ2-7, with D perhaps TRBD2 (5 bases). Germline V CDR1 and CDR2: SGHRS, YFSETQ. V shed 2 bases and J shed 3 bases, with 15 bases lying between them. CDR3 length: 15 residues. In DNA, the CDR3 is TGCGCCAGCAGCTTCGGGCAGGACTTGGTCTACGAGCAGTACTTC. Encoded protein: CASSFGQDLVYEQYF.

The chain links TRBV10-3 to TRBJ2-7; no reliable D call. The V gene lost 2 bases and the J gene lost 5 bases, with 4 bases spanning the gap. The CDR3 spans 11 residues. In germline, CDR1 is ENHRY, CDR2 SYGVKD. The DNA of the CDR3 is TGTGCCATCAGTGAGGGAGACGAGCAGTACTTC. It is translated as CAISEGDEQYF.

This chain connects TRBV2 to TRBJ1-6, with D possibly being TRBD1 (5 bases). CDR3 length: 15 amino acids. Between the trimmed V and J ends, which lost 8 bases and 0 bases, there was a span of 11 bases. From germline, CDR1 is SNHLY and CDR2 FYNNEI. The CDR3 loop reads CASAPGSSYNSPLHF. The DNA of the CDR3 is TGTGCCAGCGCGCCAGGGAGCTCCTATAATTCACCCCTCCACTTT. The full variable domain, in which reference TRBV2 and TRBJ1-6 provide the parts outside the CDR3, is EPEVTQTPSHQVTQMGQEVILRCVPISNHLYFYWYRQILGQKVEFLVSFYNNEISEKSEIFDDQFSVERPDGSNFTLKIRSTKLEDSAMYFCASAPGSSYNSPLHFGNGTRLTVT.

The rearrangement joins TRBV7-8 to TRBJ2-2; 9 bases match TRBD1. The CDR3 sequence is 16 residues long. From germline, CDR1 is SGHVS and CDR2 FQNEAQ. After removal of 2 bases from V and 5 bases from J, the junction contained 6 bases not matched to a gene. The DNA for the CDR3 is TGTGCCAGCAGCTTAACCGGGACAGGGTTTACCGGGGAGCTGTTTTTT. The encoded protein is CASSLTGTGFTGELFF.

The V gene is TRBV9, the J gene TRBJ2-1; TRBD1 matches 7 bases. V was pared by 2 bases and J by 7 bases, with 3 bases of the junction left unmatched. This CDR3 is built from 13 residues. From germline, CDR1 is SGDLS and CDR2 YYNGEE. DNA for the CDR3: TGTGCCAGCAGCGTGCGCAGGGGGAATGAGCAGTTCTTC. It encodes CASSVRRGNEQFF.

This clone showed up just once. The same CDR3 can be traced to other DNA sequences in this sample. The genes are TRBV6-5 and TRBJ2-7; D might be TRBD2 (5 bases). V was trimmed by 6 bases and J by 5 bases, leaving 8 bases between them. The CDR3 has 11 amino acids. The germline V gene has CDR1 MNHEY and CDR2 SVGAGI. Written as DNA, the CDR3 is TGTGCCAGCAGCCCCGGGGACGAGCAGTACTTC. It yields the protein CASSPGDEQYF.

The CDR3, as DNA: TGTGCCAGCAGCCACCGGGACAGGGCTGAAGCTTTCTTT. It is translated as CASSHRDRAEAFF. The chain is built from TRBV7-9 and TRBJ1-1; 9 bases are a match to TRBD1. The V gene end was trimmed by 5 bases and the J gene end by 6 bases; junction bases not matched to a gene: 4. Germline lookup yields CDR1 SEHNR and CDR2 FQNEAQ (reference sequence). The CDR3 extends over 13 amino acids.

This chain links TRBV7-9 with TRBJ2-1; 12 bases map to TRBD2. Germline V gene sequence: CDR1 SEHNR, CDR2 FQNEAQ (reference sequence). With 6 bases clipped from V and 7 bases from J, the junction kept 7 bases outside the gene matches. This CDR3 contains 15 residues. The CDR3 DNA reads TGTGCCAGCAGGACGGGACTAGCGGGCCGTAATGAGCAGTTCTTC. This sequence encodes CASRTGLAGRNEQFF.

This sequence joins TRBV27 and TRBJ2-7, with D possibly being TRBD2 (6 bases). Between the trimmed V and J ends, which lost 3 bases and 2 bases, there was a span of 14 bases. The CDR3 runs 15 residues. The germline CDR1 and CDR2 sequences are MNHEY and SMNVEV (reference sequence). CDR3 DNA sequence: TGTGCCAGCAGTTTCGCTAGCGCCGCCCCCTACGAGCAGTACTTC. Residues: CASSFASAAPYEQYF.

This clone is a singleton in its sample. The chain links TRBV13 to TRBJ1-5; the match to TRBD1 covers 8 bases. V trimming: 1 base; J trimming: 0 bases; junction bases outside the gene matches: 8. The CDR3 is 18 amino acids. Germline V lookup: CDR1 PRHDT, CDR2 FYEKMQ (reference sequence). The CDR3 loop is CASSLAPGTGDSNQPQHF. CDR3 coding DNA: TGTGCCAGCAGCTTAGCCCCCGGGACAGGCGATAGCAATCAGCCCCAGCATTTT.